This T cell receptor (beta chain) was identified during a study of blood T cell repertoires in COVID-19. Authors' processing steps: Amplification from reference gene primers served as the basis for estimated nucleated cell counts. Measured with immunoSEQ multiplex PCR; TCRdb has only the in-frame clones, and not every one. V and J calls and clone size come straight from that table; D and trimming were deduced from the DNA. The table records about 230,000 clones, 75% to 90% of them present only once. Germline loops: CDR1 SEHNR, CDR2 FQNEAQ (reference sequence). With V trimmed by 5 bases and J by 3 bases, 6 bases remained unmatched. The CDR3 spans 14 residues.

The material sequenced was peripheral blood. V and J are TRBV7-9 and TRBJ2-5, with TRBD2 identical over 7 bases. This TCR was sampled from a man between 40 and 49 years old with acute or convalescent COVID-19. This chain's CDR3 is CASSPGGYKETQYF. The CDR3 DNA is TGTGCCAGCAGCCCCGGGGGGTACAAAGAGACCCAGTACTTC.